This TCR beta chain emerged from a study of technical replicates of blood from several donors. Here immunoSEQ multiplex PCR was the method, and the copy in TCRdb shows in-frame clones only, minus some. The sample contains 50,000 to 70,000 clones, approximately 86% of which appear only once. The sequence was obtained from a human donor in good health. Some clones in this sample may be carry-over from other donors' samples. Sequences were obtained from PBMCs.

CDR3 sequence (DNA): TGTGCCAGTAGTATCAGAATAGGCCTCTCAGGGTCACCCCTCCACTTT. Translating gives CASSIRIGLSGSPLHF. This rearrangement joins TRBV19 to TRBJ1-6; maybe TRBD1 (5 bases). CDR3 length: 16 residues. Germline V CDR1 and CDR2: LNHDA, SQIVND (reference sequence). The ends were cut back, 3 bases at V and 10 bases at J, with 19 bases in the middle.